The source of this T cell receptor beta chain is a study of blood T cell repertoires in COVID-19. For the study at large: Sites in the United States, Italy and Spain provided acute and convalescent COVID-19 samples. In each case, the material was cDNA or gDNA derived from T cells, B-cell-depleted T cells, or PBMCs.

Trimming stripped 0 bases from V and 6 bases from J, with 12 bases between. This CDR3 has 15 residues. Germline values: CDR1 SGHNT, CDR2 YYREEE (reference sequence). Cohort 3 donors counted as recovered after two negative PCRs, clearance, or resolved symptoms. Authors' processing steps: Reference gene primer amplification yielded estimated nucleated cell counts. The method was immunoSEQ multiplex PCR; TCRdb's version includes in-frame clones alone and lacks a portion of them. The V and J calls and clone size come from that table; D and trimming were worked out from the DNA. The repertoire has roughly 170,000 clones, approximately 86% of them found once; the top ten carry approximately 18%.

This receptor was obtained from a man in his sixties who had recovered from COVID-19. The gene calls are TRBV5-4 and TRBJ1-4; D unresolved. Specimen: PBMCs or T cells enriched from blood (not recorded which). In DNA form, the CDR3 reads TGTGCCAGCAGCTTGGAGTCCGGTTCCCATGAAAAACTGTTTTTT. The encoded protein is CASSLESGSHEKLFF.